The clone carrying this TCR beta chain showed up many times. Its antigen is undetermined. Trimming at V came to 6 bases and at J to 2 bases, leaving 9 bases not matched to a gene. CDR3 length: 14 amino acids. Germline V gene data show CDR1 as DFQATT and CDR2 as SNEGSKA (reference sequence). The record originates from a study of identical twins. Findings of the study overall: Analyses based on zero insertions could be partly confounded by invariant MAIT and iNKT cells. Where out-of-frame alpha sequences were twin-shared, they showed excess low generation probability. With abundant cord blood beta clonotypes, insertions were fewer; memory repertoires showed no such pattern.

TCRdb reprocessed the 5' RACE reads with MiXCR, giving one entry per CDR3 protein. This sample yields hundreds of thousands of distinct CDR3 sequences, of which approximately 13% are seen a single time; 1.5% to 2% belongs to the top ten. Each donor (without exception) was a healthy Caucasian. A further study also used this sample, focusing on yellow fever vaccine responses in identical twins.

The J gene is TRBJ2-5, the V gene TRBV20-1; 7 bases match TRBD1. Sequencing input: PBMCs. The sequence was collected from a young woman in good health. Written as DNA, the CDR3 is TGCAGTGCAAGGTCGCAGGGGGTACAAGAGACCCAGTACTTC. Residues: CSARSQGVQETQYF.